Listed here are 8 T cell receptor beta chains from one sample, sequenced in a study of control samples from healthy donors and cancer patients. Clones were read by immunoSEQ multiplex PCR, and TCRdb kept only the in-frame ones, dropping some. The table lists more than 30,000 clones, around 83% of them singletons. The sequencing input was PBMCs. These receptors originate from a woman in her sixties with lung cancer.

The genes are TRBV29-1 and TRBJ1-4; 9 bases match TRBD1. Germline-derived CDR1 and CDR2 are SQVTM and ANQGSEA. The CDR3 sequence is 14 residues long. V lost 4 bases, J lost 6 bases, and 6 bases stayed unmatched. This chain's CDR3 is CSVVIQGADEKLFF. The CDR3 nucleotides are TGCAGCGTTGTGATACAGGGGGCTGATGAAAAACTGTTTTTT.

The CDR3 DNA is TGTGCCACCAGCAGGGACCCGGGTCCCTACAATGAGCAGTTCTTC. As protein: CATSRDPGPYNEQFF. V usage is TRBV15 and J usage is TRBJ2-1; D is unresolved. The CDR3 consists of 15 residues. Germline CDR1 reads LNHNV; CDR2 reads YYDKDF (reference sequence). Trimming took off 3 bases at V and 2 bases at J, with 11 bases between the two ends.

V is TRBV4-2 and J is TRBJ2-3, with D perhaps matching TRBD2 (5 bases). V lost 3 bases, J lost 6 bases, and 22 bases lay in between. CDR1 and CDR2 (germline): LGHNA, YNFKEQ. The CDR3 contains 17 residues. The CDR3 DNA reads TGTGCCAGCAGCCAGGGAGCGTGGGAACTAGAGGTGGATACGCAGTATTTT. Its translation is CASSQGAWELEVDTQYF.

The V and J genes are TRBV5-4 and TRBJ2-3, with a tentative D call TRBD1 (6 bases). Trimming stripped 4 bases from V and 5 bases from J, with 14 bases between. CDR3 length equals 14 residues. Germline V gene lookup returns CDR1 SGHNT and CDR2 YYREEE (reference sequence). This CDR3 is CASSPTTGRDTQYF. CDR3 nucleotides: TGTGCCAGCAGCCCCACGACAGGCAGAGATACGCAGTATTTT.

The V gene is TRBV7-9, the J gene TRBJ1-3; D unresolved. The V end was cut by 1 base, the J end by 0 bases, with 13 bases between. The germline V gene encodes CDR1 SEHNR and CDR2 FQNEAQ (reference sequence). The CDR3 spans 17 residues. The CDR3 sequence: CASSLDGGSYSGNTIYF. The CDR3 DNA reads as TGTGCCAGCAGCTTAGACGGCGGCAGTTACTCTGGAAACACCATATATTTT.

The genes are TRBV4-3 and TRBJ2-2; no clear D. V was trimmed by 6 bases and J by 4 bases, leaving 12 bases between them. CDR3 length: 14 amino acids. Per germline, CDR1 LGHNA and CDR2 YSLEER. As DNA, the CDR3 is TGCGCCAGCAGGGCCCTCCTCGGCACCGGGGAGCTGTTTTTT. This encodes CASRALLGTGELFF.

The rearrangement joins TRBV5-6 to TRBJ1-2; D perhaps matches TRBD1 (5 bases). Trimming shortened V by 1 base and J by 4 bases, and 8 bases separated the two germline ends. The CDR3 spans 13 residues. Germline CDR1 reads SGHDT; CDR2 reads YYEEEE. The CDR3 nucleotides are TGTGCCAGCAGCTTGTGGGGGTTCTATGGCTACACCTTC. Protein sequence: CASSLWGFYGYTF.

The chain has TRBV6-5 and TRBJ2-7, with D hard to call. Germline CDR1 MNHEY, CDR2 SVGAGI. CDR3 size: 11 residues. V shed 10 bases and J shed 3 bases, with 10 bases lying between them. CDR3 nucleotide sequence: TGTGCCACTCGTACACTCTACGAGCAGTACTTC. It codes for CATRTLYEQYF.